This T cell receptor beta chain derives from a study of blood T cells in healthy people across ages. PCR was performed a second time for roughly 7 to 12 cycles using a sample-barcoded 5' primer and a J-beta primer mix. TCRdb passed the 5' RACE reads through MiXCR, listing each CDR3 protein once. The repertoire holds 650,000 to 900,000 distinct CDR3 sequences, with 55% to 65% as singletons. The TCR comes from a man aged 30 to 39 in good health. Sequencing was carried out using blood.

Here the CDR3 reads CASRDRGREETQYF. In nucleotides, the CDR3 is TGTGCCAGCAGGGACAGGGGGCGGGAAGAGACCCAGTACTTC. The chain is built from TRBV19 and TRBJ2-4; 12 nucleotides match TRBD1. The end of the DNA is better explained by TRBJ2-5, so the J call may be wrong. CDR3 length: 14 residues. Germline lookup yields CDR1 LNHDA and CDR2 SQIVND (reference sequence).